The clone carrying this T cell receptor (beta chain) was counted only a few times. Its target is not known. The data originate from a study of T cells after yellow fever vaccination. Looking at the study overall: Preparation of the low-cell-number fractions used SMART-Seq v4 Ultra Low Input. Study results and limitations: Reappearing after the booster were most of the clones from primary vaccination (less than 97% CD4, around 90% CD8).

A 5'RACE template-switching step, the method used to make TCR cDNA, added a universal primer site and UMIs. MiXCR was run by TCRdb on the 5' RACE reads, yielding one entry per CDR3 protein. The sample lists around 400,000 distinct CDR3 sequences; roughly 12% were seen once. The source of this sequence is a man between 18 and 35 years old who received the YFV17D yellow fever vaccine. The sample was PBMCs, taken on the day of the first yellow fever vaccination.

CDR3 sequence: CASSLVVGQGQNTIYF. The CDR3 DNA is TGTGCCAGCAGCTTAGTTGTGGGACAGGGACAAAACACCATATATTTT. This sequence joins TRBV7-8 and TRBJ1-3, with TRBD1 identical over 9 bases. This CDR3 comprises 16 residues. The germline V gene has CDR1 SGHVS and CDR2 FQNEAQ. V shed 1 base and J 6 bases; nucleotides not matched to a gene: 7.